The clone carrying this T cell receptor (beta chain) was seen at least ten times. What it binds is not known. These data come from a study of T cells in Graves' hyperthyroidism and ophthalmopathy. TCR beta CDR3 region amplification was performed from RNA transcripts. The primer set for the first-round RT-PCR of the TCR CDR3 was HTBI. Each CDR3 protein gets one entry after TCRdb re-called the multiplex PCR reads with MiXCR. The sample yields about 400,000 distinct CDR3 sequences, about 15% seen once. Germline CDR1 MNHEY, CDR2 SMNVEV (reference sequence). V lost 0 bases and J lost 1, with 9 bases in between. The CDR3 is 15 amino acids. Study conclusions and caveats: The model predicted ophthalmopathy a median approximately seven months before onset.

The chain has TRBV27 and TRBJ2-5, with D uncertain. The sample was blood. The sequence was obtained from a woman aged 18 to 35 with Graves' hyperthyroidism. The DNA of the CDR3 is TGTGCCAGCAGTTTATCGATAATCTTCCAAGAGACCCAGTACTTC. This gives the protein CASSLSIIFQETQYF.